The 14 T cell receptor beta chains below all came from one sample that was sequenced in a study of identifying expanded T cells in peripheral blood. Sequenced by immunoSEQ multiplex PCR; TCRdb stores in-frame clones only, minus some. Among about 58,000 clones listed, approximately 90% were seen once. The sequencing sample was made of blood. The receptors were gathered from a person between 18 and 75 years old in good health.

V usage is TRBV7-6 and J usage is TRBJ2-7; D gene uncertain. The CDR3 covers 13 residues. The germline V and J ends were trimmed by 1 base and 2 bases, with 6 bases remaining between them. Germline V CDR1 and CDR2: SGHVS, FNYEAQ. CDR3 residues: CASSLGDTYEQYF. As DNA, the CDR3 is TGTGCCAGCAGCTTAGGGGATACCTACGAGCAGTACTTC.

CDR3 region: CASSPLASNTGELFF. CDR3 nucleotides: TGTGCCAGCAGCCCACTAGCGTCAAACACCGGGGAGCTGTTTTTT. The chain is built from TRBV5-4 and TRBJ2-2; 7 bases agree with TRBD2. The CDR3 runs 15 residues. The germline gives CDR1 SGHNT, CDR2 YYREEE (reference sequence). V was pared by 4 bases and J by 2 bases, with 5 bases of the junction left unmatched. The entire variable domain, with the rest obtained from reference TRBV5-4 and TRBJ2-2, is as follows: ETGVTQSPTHLIKTRGQQVTLRCSSQSGHNTVSWYQQALGQGPQFIFQYYREEENGRGNFPPRFSGLQFPNYSSELNVNALELDDSALYLCASSPLASNTGELFFGEGSRLTVL.

This clone has just a few counts. This chain links TRBV7-2 with TRBJ2-5; weak D call: TRBD1 (5 bases). V lost 5 bases to trimming and J lost 5 bases, with 12 bases between them. The CDR3 loop spans 13 amino acids. From germline, CDR1 is SGHTA and CDR2 FQGNSA. CDR3 region: CASSTLGLETQYF. The CDR3 DNA is TGTGCCAGCAGCACTCTGGGGCTCGAGACCCAGTACTTC.

The chain is built from TRBV28 and TRBJ1-4; 7 nucleotides agree with TRBD1. This CDR3 contains 13 residues. With V trimmed by 7 bases and J by 6 bases, 5 bases remained unmatched. The germline V gene has CDR1 MDHEN and CDR2 SYDVKM. The CDR3 sequence: CASTGTVDEKLFF. For the CDR3, the DNA is TGTGCCAGCACCGGGACAGTGGATGAAAAACTGTTTTTT.

The chain couples TRBV4-1 to TRBJ2-5; D not resolved. V was pared by 1 base and J by 5 bases, with 11 bases between. The V gene's germline CDR1 is MGHRA and CDR2 YSYEKL. The CDR3 runs to 14 residues. The CDR3 DNA is TGCGCCAGCAGCCAAGGCCGCACGTGGGAGACCCAGTACTTC. It codes for CASSQGRTWETQYF.

This clone is judged medium-sized. The V and J genes are TRBV6-5 and TRBJ2-2, with 9 nucleotides matching TRBD1. The CDR3 contains 15 residues. Per germline, CDR1 MNHEY and CDR2 SVGAGI. V was pared by 6 bases and J by 3 bases, with 5 bases of the junction left unmatched. The CDR3 sequence is CASSLRDRDTGELFF. In DNA form, the CDR3 reads TGTGCCAGCAGCCTCCGGGACAGGGACACCGGGGAGCTGTTTTTT.

CDR3 coding DNA: TGTGCCAGCAGCTTAGCGATATCGACTAGCGGGAGGGAGACCCAGTACTTC. It is translated as CASSLAISTSGRETQYF. V and J are TRBV7-6 and TRBJ2-5; 13 nucleotides agree with TRBD2. The germline CDR1 and CDR2 sequences are SGHVS and FNYEAQ. Trimming at V came to 0 bases and at J to 5 bases, leaving 6 bases not matched to a gene. This CDR3 is built from 17 residues.

The V call is TRBV5-6, the J call TRBJ1-4; D unresolved. Deletions cut 0 bases from V and 3 bases from J, with 6 bases between. The germline V gene encodes CDR1 SGHDT and CDR2 YYEEEE. This CDR3 spans 14 amino acids. CDR3 DNA: TGTGCCAGCAGCTTGGGGTGGGCTAATGAAAAACTGTTTTTT. This sequence encodes CASSLGWANEKLFF.

This clone came up once. The V and J genes are TRBV11-3 and TRBJ2-3, with a weak D call TRBD2 (6 bases). The CDR3 totals 13 residues. V was cut by 4 bases and J by 11 bases, with 16 bases left in between. CDR1 is SGHNT, CDR2 YENEEA, per germline. This CDR3 reads CASSSGGAGRQYF. CDR3 sequence (DNA): TGTGCCAGCAGCTCCGGTGGGGCGGGAAGGCAGTATTTT.

The V call is TRBV6-1, the J call TRBJ2-4; D uncertain. Germline CDR1 and CDR2: MNHNS and SASEGT. Trimming cost V 2 bases and J 0 bases, with 8 bases left between them. This CDR3 is 15 amino acids long. The CDR3 DNA follows: TGTGCCAGCAGTGAATTAGGCTTAGCCAAAAACATTCAGTACTTC. Translation: CASSELGLAKNIQYF.

This clone was observed a single time. The chain uses TRBV10-3 and TRBJ2-3, with D unclear. Trimming took 6 bases from V and 0 from J, leaving 13 bases between them. Germline V gene lookup returns CDR1 ENHRY and CDR2 SYGVKD. The CDR3 totals 15 residues. The CDR3 reads CAIRNDISSTDTQYF. The CDR3, as DNA: TGTGCCATCAGGAACGATATCTCTAGCACAGATACGCAGTATTTT.

V usage is TRBV27 and J usage is TRBJ2-7; D possibly corresponds to TRBD1 (6 bases). This CDR3 has 13 amino acids. Germline V lookup: CDR1 MNHEY, CDR2 SMNVEV (reference sequence). The V and J ends lost 6 bases and 5 bases respectively, with 14 bases between them. CDR3 loop: CASRRTGSHEQYF. The CDR3 region has the DNA TGTGCCAGCAGACGAACAGGGTCCCACGAGCAGTACTTC.

The chain is built from TRBV29-1 and TRBJ2-1, with D possibly being TRBD2 (6 bases). The CDR3 is made up of 14 amino acids. Germline-derived CDR1 and CDR2 are SQVTM and ANQGSEA. Trimming stripped 7 bases from V and 6 bases from J, with 19 bases between. CDR3 amino acids: CSAGNYLASNEQFF. In DNA, the CDR3 is TGCAGCGCCGGTAACTATCTAGCGAGCAATGAGCAGTTCTTC.

Worth noting for this clone: The same CDR3 is also encoded by other DNA sequences in this sample. The rearrangement joins TRBV4-3 to TRBJ2-7; 8 bases line up with TRBD2. Germline assignment: CDR1 LGHNA and CDR2 YSLEER. The CDR3 consists of 14 residues. Losses at the gene ends were 0 bases for V and 3 bases for J; bases not matched to a gene: 1. CDR3 DNA sequence: TGCGCCAGCAGCCAAGACGGGACTAGCTACGAGCAGTACTTC. This translates into CASSQDGTSYEQYF.